Below, one T cell receptor (beta chain) is given with its context. The antigen is unknown. The source of the sample is a study of regulatory T cells in long-lasting Graves disease. The wider study: Those with persistent Graves' disease had received antithyroid drugs for over 5 years with positive TSH receptor antibodies.

Study results and caveats: Compared with new cases, persistent Graves' patients showed reduced TCR diversity. Possibly, accuracy suffered from the small sample size.

Library construction for TCR beta used iRepertoire HTBI primers and Arm-PCR of CDR3 regions. TCRdb passed the multiplex PCR reads through MiXCR, listing each CDR3 protein once. This sample yields hundreds of thousands of distinct CDR3 sequences, of which around a fifth are seen a single time; 6.5% to 9% belongs to the top ten. As to time point: persistent/refractory GD, antithyroid drugs over 5 years with positive TRAb. PBMC-derived RNA was used for the TCR library. Diagnosing Graves' disease relied on the American Thyroid Association guidelines. V shed 6 bases, J shed 5 bases, and the junction held 3 bases outside the gene matches. The CDR3 extends over 13 amino acids. Germline CDR1 is MNHNS and CDR2 is SASEGT.

The rearrangement links TRBV6-1 to TRBJ1-2; 10 bases agree with TRBD1. The starting material was peripheral blood mononuclear cells (PBMCs), obtained when the disease was refractory, from a patient treated with antithyroid drugs. The source is a female donor with Graves disease. In DNA form, the CDR3 reads TGTGCCAGCAGACCGGACAGGGGGTATGGCTACACCTTC. Translation: CASRPDRGYGYTF.